This record looks at one TCR beta chain sequence and its context. What it binds is not known. These data belong to a study of CD8+CD57+ T cells in acquired aplastic anemia. Turning to the study itself: Isolated CD4+ and CD8+ cells, once sorted, yielded DNA averaging around 3 ug. Study results and limitations: Sharing between patients and controls was observed for around 27 CD8+ CDR3 sequences.

Germline CDR1 is ENHRY and CDR2 is SYGVKD. The CDR3 extends over 13 amino acids. Trimming stripped 5 bases from V and 7 bases from J, with 12 bases between. Genomic DNA constituted the template upon which TCR beta VDJ and CDR3 profiling was performed. TCRdb reprocessed the reads with MiXCR, giving one entry per CDR3 protein. The sample holds over 150,000 distinct CDR3 sequences, approximately 43% seen once. The sample consisted of sorted CD4+, CD8+, or CD8+CD57+ T cells (not recorded which) from PBMCs. The receptor was derived from a human donor in good health. The rearrangement uses TRBV10-3 and TRBJ1-3; a weak D match, TRBD1 (5 bases). CDR3 region: CAISQGWDNTIYF. The DNA for the CDR3 is TGTGCCATCAGTCAAGGTTGGGACAACACCATATATTTT.